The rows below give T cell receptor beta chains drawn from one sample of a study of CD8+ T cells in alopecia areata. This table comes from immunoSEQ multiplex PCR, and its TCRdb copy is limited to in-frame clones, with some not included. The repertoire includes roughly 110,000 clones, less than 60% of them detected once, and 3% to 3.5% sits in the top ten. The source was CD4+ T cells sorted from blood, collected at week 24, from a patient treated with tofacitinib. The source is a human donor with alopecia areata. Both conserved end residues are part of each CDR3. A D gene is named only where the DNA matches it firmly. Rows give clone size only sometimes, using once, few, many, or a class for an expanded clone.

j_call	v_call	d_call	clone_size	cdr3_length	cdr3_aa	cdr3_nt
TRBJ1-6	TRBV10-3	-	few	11	CAISEGTGYYF	TGTGCCATCAGTGAGGGAACAGGCTACTACTTT
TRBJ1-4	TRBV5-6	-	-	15	CASSLGFGQNEKLFF	TGTGCCAGCAGCTTGGGATTTGGACAGAATGAAAAACTGTTTTTT
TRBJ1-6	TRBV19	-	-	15	CASSTILGRRSPLHF	TGTGCCAGTAGTACCATCCTTGGGAGGAGGTCACCCCTCCACTTT
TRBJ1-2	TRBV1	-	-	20	CTSSPDSYGRQTVSNYGYTF	TGCACCAGCAGCCCGGACAGCTACGGCAGACAGACGGTTTCTAACTATGGCTACACCTTC
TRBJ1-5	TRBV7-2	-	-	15	CASSLGPGSNQPQHF	TGTGCCAGCAGCTTAGGCCCGGGGAGCAATCAGCCCCAGCATTTT
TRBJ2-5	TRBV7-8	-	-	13	CASSFGEGETQYF	TGTGCCAGCAGCTTCGGGGAAGGGGAGACCCAGTACTTC
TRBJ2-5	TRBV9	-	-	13	CASSARGGETQYF	TGTGCCAGCAGCGCCCGAGGGGGAGAGACCCAGTACTTC
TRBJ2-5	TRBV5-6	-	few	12	CASSSAGETQYF	TGTGCCAGCAGTTCAGCAGGCGAGACCCAGTACTTC
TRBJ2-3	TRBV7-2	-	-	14	CASSKRAETDTQYF	TGTGCCAGCAGCAAGAGGGCGGAGACAGATACGCAGTATTTT
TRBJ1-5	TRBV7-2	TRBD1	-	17	CASSLVGGGQMNQPQHF	TGTGCCAGCAGCTTAGTGGGTGGGGGACAGATGAATCAGCCCCAGCATTTT
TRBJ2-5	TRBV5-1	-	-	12	CASSPGWETQYF	TGCGCCAGCAGCCCCGGCTGGGAGACCCAGTACTTC
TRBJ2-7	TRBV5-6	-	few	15	CASSFGAMSSYEQYF	TGTGCCAGCAGCTTTGGGGCGATGAGCTCCTACGAGCAGTACTTC
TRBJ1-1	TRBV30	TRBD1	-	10	CASTDRRAFF	TGTGCCTCCACGGACAGGCGGGCTTTCTTT
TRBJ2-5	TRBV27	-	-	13	CASSFTGLETQYF	TGTGCCAGCAGTTTTACGGGTCTAGAGACCCAGTACTTC
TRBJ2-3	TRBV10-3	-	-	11	CATSQQGTQYF	TGTGCCACCTCCCAACAGGGCACGCAGTATTTT
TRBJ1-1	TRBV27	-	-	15	CASSTNTGMRSEAFF	TGTGCCAGCAGTACCAACACAGGGATGAGGTCTGAAGCTTTCTTT
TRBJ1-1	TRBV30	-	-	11	CAWMWNTEAFF	TGTGCCTGGATGTGGAACACTGAAGCTTTCTTT
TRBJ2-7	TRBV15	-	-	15	CATSRDISGRVEQYF	TGTGCCACCAGCAGAGATATTTCAGGAAGGGTCGAGCAGTACTTC
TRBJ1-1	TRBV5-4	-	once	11	CASFVGTEAFF	TGTGCCAGCTTCGTGGGCACTGAAGCTTTCTTT
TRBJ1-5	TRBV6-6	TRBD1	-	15	CASSRGQGGNQPQHF	TGTGCCAGCAGCCGAGGACAGGGGGGGAATCAGCCCCAGCATTTT
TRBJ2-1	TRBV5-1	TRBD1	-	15	CASSLRDRVFNEQFF	TGCGCCAGCAGCTTGAGGGACAGGGTGTTTAATGAGCAGTTCTTC
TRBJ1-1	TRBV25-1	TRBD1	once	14	CASSETGGLTEAFF	TGTGCCAGCAGTGAAACAGGGGGTTTAACTGAAGCTTTCTTT
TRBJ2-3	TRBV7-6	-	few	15	CASSPLLPSTDTQYF	TGTGCCAGCAGCCCCTTACTACCTAGCACAGATACGCAGTATTTT
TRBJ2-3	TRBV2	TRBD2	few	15	CASSPTSGGRYTQYF	TGTGCCAGCAGCCCGACTAGCGGGGGGAGGTATACGCAGTATTTT
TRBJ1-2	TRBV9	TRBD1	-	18	CASGGPGEGTGSALGYTF	TGTGCCAGCGGAGGCCCCGGCGAAGGGACAGGGAGTGCCCTTGGCTACACCTTC
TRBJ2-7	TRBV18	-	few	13	CASSQGLAGQQYF	TGTGCCAGCTCCCAGGGGCTTGCGGGTCAGCAGTACTTC
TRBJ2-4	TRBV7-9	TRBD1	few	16	CASSPQGARAKNIQYF	TGTGCCAGCAGCCCACAGGGGGCTCGGGCCAAAAACATTCAGTACTTC
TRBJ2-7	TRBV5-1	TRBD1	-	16	CASSLGQGPSSYEQYF	TGCGCCAGCAGCTTGGGACAGGGACCAAGCTCCTACGAGCAGTACTTC
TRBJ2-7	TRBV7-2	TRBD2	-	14	CASSWTSGAYEQYF	TGTGCCAGCAGCTGGACTAGCGGGGCCTACGAGCAGTACTTC
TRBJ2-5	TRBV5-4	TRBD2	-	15	CASSASGGATKTQYF	TGTGCCAGCAGCGCTAGCGGGGGGGCGACTAAGACCCAGTACTTC
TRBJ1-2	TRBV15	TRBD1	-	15	CATSRDSRTGYGYTF	TGTGCCACCAGCAGAGATTCTCGGACAGGCTATGGCTACACCTTC
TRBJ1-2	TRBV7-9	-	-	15	CASSPTAGPGDGYTF	TGTGCCAGCAGCCCAACCGCAGGTCCTGGCGACGGCTACACCTTC
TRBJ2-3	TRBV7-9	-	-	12	CASSPDSDTQYF	TGTGCCAGCAGTCCGGACAGTGACACGCAGTATTTT
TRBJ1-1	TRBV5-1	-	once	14	CASSLQVMNTEAFF	TGCGCCAGCAGCTTACAGGTCATGAACACTGAAGCTTTCTTT
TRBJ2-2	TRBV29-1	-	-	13	CSVVTTNTGELFF	TGCAGCGTCGTGACAACGAACACCGGGGAGCTGTTTTTT
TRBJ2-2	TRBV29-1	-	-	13	CSVYRSGTGELFF	TGCAGCGTTTACAGGTCGGGCACCGGGGAGCTGTTTTTT
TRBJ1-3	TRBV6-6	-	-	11	CASQSGNTIYF	TGTGCCAGCCAATCTGGAAACACCATATATTTT
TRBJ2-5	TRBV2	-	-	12	CASSTRRETQYF	TGTGCCAGCAGTACCCGGCGGGAGACCCAGTACTTC
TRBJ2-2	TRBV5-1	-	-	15	CASTDRGGYTGELFF	TGCGCCAGCACTGACCGAGGAGGGTACACCGGGGAGCTGTTTTTT
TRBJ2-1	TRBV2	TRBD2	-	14	CASSRGGLKGEQFF	TGTGCCAGCAGCCGGGGGGGCCTAAAGGGTGAGCAGTTCTTC
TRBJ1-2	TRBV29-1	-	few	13	CSVVPQGSYGYTF	TGCAGCGTAGTCCCACAGGGTAGCTATGGCTACACCTTC
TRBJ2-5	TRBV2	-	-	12	CASSELAETQYF	TGTGCCAGCAGTGAGCTAGCGGAGACCCAGTACTTC
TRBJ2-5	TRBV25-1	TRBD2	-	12	CASRLAGGTQYF	TGTGCCAGCAGACTAGCGGGGGGGACCCAGTACTTC
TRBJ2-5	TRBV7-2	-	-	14	CASSLARLVETQYF	TGTGCCAGCAGCTTAGCCAGGCTTGTTGAGACCCAGTACTTC
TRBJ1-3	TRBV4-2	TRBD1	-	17	CASSLGTGDNSGNTIYF	TGTGCCAGCAGCCTCGGGACAGGGGACAACTCTGGAAACACCATATATTTT
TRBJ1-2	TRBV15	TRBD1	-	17	CATSRLPPGQGLYGYTF	TGTGCCACCAGCAGGCTACCACCGGGACAGGGACTCTATGGCTACACCTTC
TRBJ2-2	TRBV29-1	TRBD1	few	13	CSTRDRNTGELFF	TGCAGCACTCGGGACAGGAACACCGGGGAGCTGTTTTTT
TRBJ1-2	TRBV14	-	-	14	CASSQDWRPYGYTF	TGTGCCAGCAGCCAAGATTGGAGGCCCTATGGCTACACCTTC
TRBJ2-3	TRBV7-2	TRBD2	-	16	CASSLLAGGSTDTQYF	TGTGCCAGCAGCTTATTAGCGGGGGGAAGCACAGATACGCAGTATTTT
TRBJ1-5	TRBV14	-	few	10	CASSQDRDQF	TGTGCCAGCAGCCAAGATAGGGATCAATTT
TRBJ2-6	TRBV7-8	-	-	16	CASSLAQQSGANVLTF	TGTGCCAGCAGCTTAGCTCAACAATCTGGGGCCAACGTCCTGACTTTC
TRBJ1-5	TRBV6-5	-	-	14	CASSYSYSDQPQHF	TGTGCCAGCAGTTACTCGTACAGTGATCAGCCCCAGCATTTT
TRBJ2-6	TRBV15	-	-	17	CATSREHGGSGANVLTF	TGTGCCACCAGCAGAGAGCATGGAGGGTCTGGGGCCAACGTCCTGACTTTC
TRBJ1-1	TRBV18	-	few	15	CASSLLGDLNTEAFF	TGTGCCAGCTCACTTTTGGGGGATTTGAACACTGAAGCTTTCTTT
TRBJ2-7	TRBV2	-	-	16	CASSAPGGQGGYEQYF	TGTGCCAGCAGCGCACCCGGCGGGCAGGGGGGCTACGAGCAGTACTTC
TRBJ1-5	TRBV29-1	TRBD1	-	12	CSVGQGAEPQHF	TGCAGCGTTGGACAGGGGGCGGAACCCCAGCATTTT
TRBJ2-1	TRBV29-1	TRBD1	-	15	CSVDRRQGLYNEQFF	TGCAGCGTTGATAGGCGACAGGGCCTCTACAATGAGCAGTTCTTC
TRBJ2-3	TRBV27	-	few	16	CASTSLSRGFTDTQYF	TGTGCCAGCACCTCGCTGAGCCGTGGGTTCACAGATACGCAGTATTTT
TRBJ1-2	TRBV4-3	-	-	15	CASSQSGAFSGGYTF	TGCGCCAGCAGCCAGTCCGGTGCCTTCTCGGGAGGCTACACCTTC